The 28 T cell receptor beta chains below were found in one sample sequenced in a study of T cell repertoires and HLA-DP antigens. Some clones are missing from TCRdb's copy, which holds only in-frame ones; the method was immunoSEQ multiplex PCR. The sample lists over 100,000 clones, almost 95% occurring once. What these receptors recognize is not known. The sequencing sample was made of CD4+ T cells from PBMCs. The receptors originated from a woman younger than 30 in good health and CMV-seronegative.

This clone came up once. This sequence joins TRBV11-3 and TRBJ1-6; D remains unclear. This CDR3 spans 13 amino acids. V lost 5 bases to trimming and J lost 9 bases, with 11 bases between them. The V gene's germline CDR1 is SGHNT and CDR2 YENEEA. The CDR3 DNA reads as TGTGCCAGCAGCCGGACCCGCGGTTCACCCCTCCACTTT. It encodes CASSRTRGSPLHF.

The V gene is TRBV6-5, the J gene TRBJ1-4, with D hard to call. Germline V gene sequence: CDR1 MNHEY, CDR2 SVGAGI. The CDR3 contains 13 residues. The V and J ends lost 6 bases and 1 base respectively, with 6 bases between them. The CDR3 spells CASSRRTNEKLFF. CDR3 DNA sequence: TGTGCCAGCAGCCGCCGAACTAATGAAAAACTGTTTTTT.

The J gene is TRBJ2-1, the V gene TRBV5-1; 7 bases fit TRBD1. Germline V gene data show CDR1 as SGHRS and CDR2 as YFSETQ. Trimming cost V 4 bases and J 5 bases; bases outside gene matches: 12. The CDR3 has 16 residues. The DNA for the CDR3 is TGCGCCAGCAGCCAAACGACAGGGAATCTCAACAATGAGCAGTTCTTC. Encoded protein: CASSQTTGNLNNEQFF. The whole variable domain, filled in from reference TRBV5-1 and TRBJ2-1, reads KAGVTQTPRYLIKTRGQQVTLSCSPISGHRSVSWYQQTPGQGLQFLFEYFSETQRNKGNFPGRFSGRQFSNSRSEMNVSTLELGDSALYLCASSQTTGNLNNEQFFGPGTRLTVL.

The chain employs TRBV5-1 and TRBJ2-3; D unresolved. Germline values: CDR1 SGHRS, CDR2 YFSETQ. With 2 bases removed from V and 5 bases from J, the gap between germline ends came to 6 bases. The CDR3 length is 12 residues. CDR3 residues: CASSFNLDTQYF. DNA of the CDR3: TGCGCCAGCAGCTTCAACCTAGATACGCAGTATTTT.

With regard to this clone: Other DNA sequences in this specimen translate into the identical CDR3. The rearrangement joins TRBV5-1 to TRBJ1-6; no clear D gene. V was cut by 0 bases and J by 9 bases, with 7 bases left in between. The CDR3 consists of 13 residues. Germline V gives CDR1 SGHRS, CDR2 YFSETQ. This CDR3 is CASSLGLGSPLHF. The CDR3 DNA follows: TGCGCCAGCAGCTTGGGTCTCGGTTCACCCCTCCACTTT.

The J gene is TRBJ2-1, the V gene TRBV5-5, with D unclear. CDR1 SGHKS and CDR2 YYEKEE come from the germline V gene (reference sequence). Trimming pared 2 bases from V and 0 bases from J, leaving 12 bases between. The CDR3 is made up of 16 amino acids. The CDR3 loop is CASSFGADPSYNEQFF. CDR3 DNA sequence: TGTGCCAGCAGCTTCGGTGCGGACCCCTCCTACAATGAGCAGTTCTTC.

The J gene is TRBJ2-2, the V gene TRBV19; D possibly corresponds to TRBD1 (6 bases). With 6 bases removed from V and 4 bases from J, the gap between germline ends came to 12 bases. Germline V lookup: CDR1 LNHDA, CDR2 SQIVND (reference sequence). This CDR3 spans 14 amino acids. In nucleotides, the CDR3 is TGTGCCAGTAGCATAACAGGGACCACCGGGGAGCTGTTTTTT. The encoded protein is CASSITGTTGELFF.

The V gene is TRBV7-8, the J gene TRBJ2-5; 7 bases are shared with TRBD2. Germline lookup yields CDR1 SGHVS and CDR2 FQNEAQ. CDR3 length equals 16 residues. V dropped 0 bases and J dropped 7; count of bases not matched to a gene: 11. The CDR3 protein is CASSLALSGINRTQYF. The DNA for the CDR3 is TGTGCCAGCAGCTTAGCTTTGAGCGGGATAAATCGGACCCAGTACTTC.

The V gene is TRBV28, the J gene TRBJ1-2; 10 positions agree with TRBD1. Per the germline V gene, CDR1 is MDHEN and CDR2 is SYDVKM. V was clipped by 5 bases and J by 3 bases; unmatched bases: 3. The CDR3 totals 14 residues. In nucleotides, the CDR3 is TGTGCCAGCAGTGGACAGGGGGTCTACTATGGCTACACCTTC. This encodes CASSGQGVYYGYTF.

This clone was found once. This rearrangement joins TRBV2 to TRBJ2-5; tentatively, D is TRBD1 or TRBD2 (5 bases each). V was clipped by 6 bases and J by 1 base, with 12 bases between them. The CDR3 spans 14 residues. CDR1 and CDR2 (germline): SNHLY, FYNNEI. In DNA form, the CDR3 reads TGTGCCAGCAGAGGGACGTACGCCCAAGAGACCCAGTACTTC. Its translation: CASRGTYAQETQYF.

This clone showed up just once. The DNA for the CDR3 is TGTGCCAGCAGTTCTCCCCGGGACAGGGCCCGAGCGGGGTGGAACAATGAGCAGTTCTTC. It codes for CASSSPRDRARAGWNNEQFF. V and J are TRBV28 and TRBJ2-1; 9 bases match TRBD1. Trimming at V came to 4 bases and at J to 5 bases, leaving 21 bases not matched to a gene. This CDR3 has 20 amino acids. Germline lookup yields CDR1 MDHEN and CDR2 SYDVKM. Full variable domain (remainder filled in from reference TRBV28 and TRBJ2-1): DVKVTQSSRYLVKRTGEKVFLECVQDMDHENMFWYRQDPGLGLRLIYFSYDVKMKEKGDIPEGYSVSREKKERFSLILESASTNQTSMYLCASSSPRDRARAGWNNEQFFGPGTRLTVL.

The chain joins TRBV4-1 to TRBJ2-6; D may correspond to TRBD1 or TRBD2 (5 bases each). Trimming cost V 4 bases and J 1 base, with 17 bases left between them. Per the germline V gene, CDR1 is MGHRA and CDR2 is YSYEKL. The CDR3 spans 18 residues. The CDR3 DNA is TGCGCCAGCAGCCCCATGATGGGGGAAAGGTCTGGGGCCAACGTCCTGACTTTC. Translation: CASSPMMGERSGANVLTF.

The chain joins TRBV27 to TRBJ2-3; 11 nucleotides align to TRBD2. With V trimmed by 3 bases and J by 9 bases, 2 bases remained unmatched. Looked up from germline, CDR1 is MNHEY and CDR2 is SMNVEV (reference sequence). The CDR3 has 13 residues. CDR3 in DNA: TGTGCCAGCAGTTTCATAGCGGGAGGGACGCAGTATTTT. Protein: CASSFIAGGTQYF.

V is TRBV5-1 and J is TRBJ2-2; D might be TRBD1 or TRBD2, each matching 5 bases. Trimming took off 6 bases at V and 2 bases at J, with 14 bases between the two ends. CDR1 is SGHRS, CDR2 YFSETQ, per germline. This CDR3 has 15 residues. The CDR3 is CASMPGPTNTGELFF. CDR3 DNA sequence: TGCGCCAGCATGCCGGGACCAACTAACACCGGGGAGCTGTTTTTT.

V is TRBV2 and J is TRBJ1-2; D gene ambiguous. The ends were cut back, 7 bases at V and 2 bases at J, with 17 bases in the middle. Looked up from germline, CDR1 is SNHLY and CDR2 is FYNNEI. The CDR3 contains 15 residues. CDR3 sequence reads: CASTIPRDQNYGYTF. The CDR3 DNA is TGTGCCAGCACCATCCCCCGGGATCAAAACTATGGCTACACCTTC.

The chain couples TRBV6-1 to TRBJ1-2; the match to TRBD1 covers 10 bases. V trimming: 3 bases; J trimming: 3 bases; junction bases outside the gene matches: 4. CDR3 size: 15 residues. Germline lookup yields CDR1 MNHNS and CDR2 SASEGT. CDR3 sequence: CASSDRDRGYYGYTF. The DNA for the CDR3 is TGTGCCAGCAGTGATAGGGACAGGGGTTACTATGGCTACACCTTC.

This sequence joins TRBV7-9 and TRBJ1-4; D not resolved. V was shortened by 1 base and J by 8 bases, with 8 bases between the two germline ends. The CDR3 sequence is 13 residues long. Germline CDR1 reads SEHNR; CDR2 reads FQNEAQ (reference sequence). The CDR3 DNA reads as TGTGCCAGCAGCTTAGTCCGAAGCGAAAAACTGTTTTTT. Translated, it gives CASSLVRSEKLFF.

CDR3 DNA sequence: TGTGCCAGCTCAGCACAGATCACTGAAGCTTTCTTT. Protein sequence: CASSAQITEAFF. The chain links TRBV18 to TRBJ1-1; D is unclear. V shed 5 bases and J shed 4 bases, with 8 bases lying between them. Germline lookup yields CDR1 KGHSH and CDR2 LQKENI. The CDR3 runs 12 residues.

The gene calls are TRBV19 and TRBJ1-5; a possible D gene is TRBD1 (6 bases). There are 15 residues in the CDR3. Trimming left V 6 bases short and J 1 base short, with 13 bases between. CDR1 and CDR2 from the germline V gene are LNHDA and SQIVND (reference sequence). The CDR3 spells CASRPYRVSNQPQHF. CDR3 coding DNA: TGTGCCAGTAGGCCTTACAGGGTAAGCAATCAGCCCCAGCATTTT. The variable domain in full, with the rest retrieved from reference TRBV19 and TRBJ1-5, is DGGITQSPKYLFRKEGQNVTLSCEQNLNHDAMYWYRQDPGQGLRLIYYSQIVNDFQKGDIAEGYSVSREKKESFPLTVTSAQKNPTAFYLCASRPYRVSNQPQHFGDGTRLSIL.

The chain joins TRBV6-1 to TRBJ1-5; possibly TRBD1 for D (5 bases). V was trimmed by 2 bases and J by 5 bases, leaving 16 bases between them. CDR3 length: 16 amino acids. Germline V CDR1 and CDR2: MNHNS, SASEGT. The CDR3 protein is CASSEQWTGPYQPQHF. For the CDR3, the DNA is TGTGCCAGCAGTGAACAATGGACGGGACCTTATCAGCCCCAGCATTTT.

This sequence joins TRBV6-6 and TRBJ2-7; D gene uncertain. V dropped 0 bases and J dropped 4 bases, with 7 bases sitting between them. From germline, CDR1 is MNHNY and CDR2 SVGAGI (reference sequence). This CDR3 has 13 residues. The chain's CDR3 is CASSYSARYEQYV. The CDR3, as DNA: TGTGCCAGCAGTTACTCGGCCCGGTACGAGCAGTACGTC.

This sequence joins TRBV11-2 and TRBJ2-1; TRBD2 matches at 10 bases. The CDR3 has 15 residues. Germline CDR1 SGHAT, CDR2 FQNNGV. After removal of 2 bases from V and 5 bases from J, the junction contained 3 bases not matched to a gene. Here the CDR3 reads CASSLISGRDNEQFF. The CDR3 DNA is TGTGCCAGCAGCTTAATAAGCGGGAGGGACAATGAGCAGTTCTTC.

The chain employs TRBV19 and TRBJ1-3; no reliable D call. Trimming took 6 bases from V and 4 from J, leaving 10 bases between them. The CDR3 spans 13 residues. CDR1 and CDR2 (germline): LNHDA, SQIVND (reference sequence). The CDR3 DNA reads TGTGCCAGTAGGAGAGGGTCAGGAAACACCATATATTTT. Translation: CASRRGSGNTIYF.

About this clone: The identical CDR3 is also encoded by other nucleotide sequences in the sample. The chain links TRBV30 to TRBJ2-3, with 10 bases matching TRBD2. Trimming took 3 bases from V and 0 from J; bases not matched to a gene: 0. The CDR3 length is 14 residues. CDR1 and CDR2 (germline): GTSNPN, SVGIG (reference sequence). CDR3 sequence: CAWRLAGSTDTQYF. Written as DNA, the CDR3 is TGTGCCTGGAGACTAGCGGGAAGCACAGATACGCAGTATTTT. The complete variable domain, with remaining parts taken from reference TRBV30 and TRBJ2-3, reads SQTIHQWPATLVQPVGSPLSLECTVEGTSNPNLYWYRQAAGRGLQLLFYSVGIGQISSEVPQNLSASRPQDRQFILSSKKLLLSDSGFYLCAWRLAGSTDTQYFGPGTRLTVL.

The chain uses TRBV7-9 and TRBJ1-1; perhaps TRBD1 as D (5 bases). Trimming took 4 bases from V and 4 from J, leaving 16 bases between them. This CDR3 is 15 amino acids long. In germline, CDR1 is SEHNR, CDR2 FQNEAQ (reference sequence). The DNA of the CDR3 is TGTGCCAGCAGCTCCCAGCTTGTAGGGGTCACTGAAGCTTTCTTT. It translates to CASSSQLVGVTEAFF.

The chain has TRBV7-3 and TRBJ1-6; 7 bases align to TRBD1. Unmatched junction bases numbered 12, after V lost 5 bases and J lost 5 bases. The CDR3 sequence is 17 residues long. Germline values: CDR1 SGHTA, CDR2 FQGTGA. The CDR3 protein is CASSLGRRGSDNSPLHF. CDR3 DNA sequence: TGTGCCAGCAGCCTAGGACGCAGGGGGTCAGATAATTCACCCCTCCACTTT.

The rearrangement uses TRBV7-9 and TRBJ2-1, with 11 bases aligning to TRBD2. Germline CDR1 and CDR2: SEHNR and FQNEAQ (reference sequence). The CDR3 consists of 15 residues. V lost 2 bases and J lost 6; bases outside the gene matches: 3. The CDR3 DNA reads TGTGCCAGCAGCTTATTAGCGGGAGGGATCAATGAGCAGTTCTTC. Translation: CASSLLAGGINEQFF.

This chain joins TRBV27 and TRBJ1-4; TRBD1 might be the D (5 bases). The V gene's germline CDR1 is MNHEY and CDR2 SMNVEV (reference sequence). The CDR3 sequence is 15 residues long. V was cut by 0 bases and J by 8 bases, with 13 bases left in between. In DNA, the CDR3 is TGTGCCAGCAGTTTATCGGGACGCGCCCAAGAAAAACTGTTTTTT. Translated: CASSLSGRAQEKLFF.